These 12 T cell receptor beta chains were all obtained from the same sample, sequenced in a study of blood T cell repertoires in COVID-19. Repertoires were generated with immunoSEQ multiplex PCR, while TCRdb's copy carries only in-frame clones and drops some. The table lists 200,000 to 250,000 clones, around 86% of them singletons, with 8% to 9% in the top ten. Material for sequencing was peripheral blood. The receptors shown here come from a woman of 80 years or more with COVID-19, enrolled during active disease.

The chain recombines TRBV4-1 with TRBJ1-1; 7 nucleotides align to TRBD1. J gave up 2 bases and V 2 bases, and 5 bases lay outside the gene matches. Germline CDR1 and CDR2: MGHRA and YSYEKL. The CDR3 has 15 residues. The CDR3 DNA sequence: TGCGCCAGCAGCCAACCTGGGACAGCCAACACTGAAGCTTTCTTT. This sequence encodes CASSQPGTANTEAFF.

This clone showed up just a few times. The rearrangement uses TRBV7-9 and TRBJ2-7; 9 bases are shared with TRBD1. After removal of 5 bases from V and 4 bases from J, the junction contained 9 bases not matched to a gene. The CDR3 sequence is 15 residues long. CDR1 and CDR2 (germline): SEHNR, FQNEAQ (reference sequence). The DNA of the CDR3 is TGTGCCAGCAGCCCCAGGGGACAGGGAGGATACGAGCAGTACTTC. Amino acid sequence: CASSPRGQGGYEQYF.

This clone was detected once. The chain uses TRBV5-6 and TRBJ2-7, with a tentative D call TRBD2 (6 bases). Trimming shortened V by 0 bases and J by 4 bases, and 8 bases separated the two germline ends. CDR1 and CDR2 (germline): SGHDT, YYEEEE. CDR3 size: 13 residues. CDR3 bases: TGTGCCAGCAGCTTGGCCGGGAGTTACGAGCAGTACTTC. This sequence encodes CASSLAGSYEQYF.

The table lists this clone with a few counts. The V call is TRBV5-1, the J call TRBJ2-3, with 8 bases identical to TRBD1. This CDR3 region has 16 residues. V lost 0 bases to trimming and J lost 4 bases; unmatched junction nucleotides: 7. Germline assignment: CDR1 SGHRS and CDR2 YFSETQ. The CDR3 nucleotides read TGCGCCAGCAGCTTGGATGGCAGGGGGCGGGCAGATACGCAGTATTTT. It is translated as CASSLDGRGRADTQYF. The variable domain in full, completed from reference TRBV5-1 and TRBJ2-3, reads KAGVTQTPRYLIKTRGQQVTLSCSPISGHRSVSWYQQTPGQGLQFLFEYFSETQRNKGNFPGRFSGRQFSNSRSEMNVSTLELGDSALYLCASSLDGRGRADTQYFGPGTRLTVL.

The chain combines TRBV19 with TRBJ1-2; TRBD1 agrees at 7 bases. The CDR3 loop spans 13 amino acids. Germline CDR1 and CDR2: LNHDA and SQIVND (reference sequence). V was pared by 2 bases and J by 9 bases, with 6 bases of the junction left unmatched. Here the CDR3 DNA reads TGTGCCAGTAGTATAACAGGGGAGGAGAGCTACACCTTC. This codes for CASSITGEESYTF.

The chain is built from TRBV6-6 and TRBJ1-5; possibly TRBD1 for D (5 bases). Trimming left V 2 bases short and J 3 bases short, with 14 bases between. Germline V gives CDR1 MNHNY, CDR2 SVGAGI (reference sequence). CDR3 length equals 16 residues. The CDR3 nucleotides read TGTGCCAGCAGTTACCCGAGCCGGGGGGACAATCAGCCCCAGCATTTT. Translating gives CASSYPSRGDNQPQHF.

The CDR3 sequence is CASRARDNQPQHF. In DNA, the CDR3 is TGTGCCAGCCGTGCGAGGGATAATCAGCCCCAGCATTTT. The chain uses TRBV6-1 and TRBJ1-5; no definite D call. This CDR3 comprises 13 residues. The V end was cut by 8 bases, the J end by 4 bases, with 12 bases between. The V gene's germline CDR1 is MNHNS and CDR2 SASEGT.

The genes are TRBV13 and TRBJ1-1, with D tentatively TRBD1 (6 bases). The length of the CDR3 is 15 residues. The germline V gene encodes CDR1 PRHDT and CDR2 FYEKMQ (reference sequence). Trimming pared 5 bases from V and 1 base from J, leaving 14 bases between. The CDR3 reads CASSPGGGGNTEAFF. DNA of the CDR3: TGTGCCAGCAGCCCAGGAGGGGGGGGGAACACTGAAGCTTTCTTT.

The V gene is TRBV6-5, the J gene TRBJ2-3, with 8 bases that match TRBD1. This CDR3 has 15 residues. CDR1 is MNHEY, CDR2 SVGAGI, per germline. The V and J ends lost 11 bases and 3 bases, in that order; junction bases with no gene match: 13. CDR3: CAGTQQGAGTDTQYF. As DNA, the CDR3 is TGTGCCGGTACCCAGCAGGGGGCTGGTACAGATACGCAGTATTTT.

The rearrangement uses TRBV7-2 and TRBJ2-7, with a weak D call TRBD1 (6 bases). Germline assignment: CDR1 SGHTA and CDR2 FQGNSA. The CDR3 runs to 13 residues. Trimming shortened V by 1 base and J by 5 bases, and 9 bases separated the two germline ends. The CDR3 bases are TGTGCCAGCAGCTTAGGAGGGGGAGACGAGCAGTACTTC. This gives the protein CASSLGGGDEQYF.

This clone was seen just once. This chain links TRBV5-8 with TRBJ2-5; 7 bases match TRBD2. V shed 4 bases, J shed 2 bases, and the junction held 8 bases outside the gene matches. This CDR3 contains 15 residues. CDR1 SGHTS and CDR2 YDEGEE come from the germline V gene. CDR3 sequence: CASSPSGGLQETQYF. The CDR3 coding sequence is TGTGCCAGCAGCCCCTCGGGGGGTCTACAAGAGACCCAGTACTTC.

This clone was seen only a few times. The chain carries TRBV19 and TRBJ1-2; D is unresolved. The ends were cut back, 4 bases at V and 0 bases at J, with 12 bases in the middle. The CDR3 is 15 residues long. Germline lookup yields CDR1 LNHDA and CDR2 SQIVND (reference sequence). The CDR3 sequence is CASSTPQASNYGYTF. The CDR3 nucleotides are TGTGCCAGTAGTACGCCTCAGGCTTCTAACTATGGCTACACCTTC.